A selection of T cell receptor beta chains follows, all from one sample in a study of blood T cell repertoires in COVID-19. Produced via immunoSEQ multiplex PCR; TCRdb's table is partial and in-frame only. This table holds about 60,000 clones, around 80% found once. Sequencing input: peripheral blood. The receptors here all came from a man aged 80 or over with acute or convalescent COVID-19. Both conserved end residues are part of each CDR3. Each record gives: V gene, J gene, CDR3 length, clone size, D gene, CDR3 protein, CDR3 DNA. A D gene is named only where the DNA matches it firmly. Only some rows state a clone size, as once, few, many or a class for expanded clones.

TRBV28,TRBJ2-5,15,-,-,CASSSLQGYGQSQYF,TGTGCCAGCAGCTCACTCCAGGGTTATGGGCAGTCCCAGTACTTC
TRBV5-6,TRBJ1-1,17,-,TRBD1,CASSSPGTGGWDTEAFF,TGTGCCAGCAGCTCACCCGGGACAGGGGGTTGGGACACTGAAGCTTTCTTT
TRBV5-6,TRBJ1-1,15,-,-,CASSGSGERNTEAFF,TGTGCCAGCAGCGGATCAGGGGAGAGGAACACTGAAGCTTTCTTT
TRBV18,TRBJ2-7,15,-,-,CASSSGQGSPYEQYF,TGTGCCAGCTCTTCAGGGCAGGGAAGTCCCTACGAGCAGTACTTC
TRBV4-1,TRBJ1-1,14,-,-,CASSQQGMNTEAFF,TGCGCCAGCAGCCAACAGGGTATGAACACTGAAGCTTTCTTT
TRBV7-9,TRBJ2-5,11,-,-,CASSSVETQYF,TGTGCCAGCAGCTCCGTGGAGACCCAGTACTTC
TRBV2,TRBJ1-4,12,-,-,CASSQLDEKLFF,TGTGCCAGCAGTCAATTAGATGAAAAACTGTTTTTT
TRBV7-2,TRBJ1-5,14,-,-,CASSLGQLGQPQHF,TGTGCCAGCAGCTTAGGGCAGCTCGGGCAGCCCCAGCATTTT
TRBV10-2,TRBJ1-6,15,-,-,CASSEFTGGSSPLHF,TGCGCCAGCAGTGAGTTCACAGGAGGGTCGTCACCCCTCCACTTT
TRBV28,TRBJ1-2,15,-,TRBD1,CASSLKTGANYGYTF,TGTGCCAGCAGTTTAAAGACAGGGGCCAACTATGGCTACACCTTC
TRBV6-1,TRBJ1-5,14,-,-,CASSPGGGDQPQHF,TGTGCCAGCAGTCCGGGCGGGGGCGATCAGCCCCAGCATTTT
TRBV27,TRBJ2-1,15,-,-,CASSQSGFSYNEQFF,TGTGCCAGCAGTCAAAGCGGATTCTCCTACAATGAGCAGTTCTTC
TRBV10-3,TRBJ1-1,13,-,-,CAISVGLREGAFF,TGTGCCATCAGTGTTGGTCTCCGAGAGGGAGCTTTCTTT
TRBV4-1,TRBJ2-4,15,-,TRBD2,CASSQDPSGSYIQYF,TGCGCCAGCAGCCAAGATCCTAGCGGGAGCTACATTCAGTACTTC
TRBV14,TRBJ2-3,17,-,-,CASSQDVPGVSTDTQYF,TGTGCCAGCAGCCAAGACGTGCCGGGGGTTAGCACAGATACGCAGTATTTT
TRBV4-1,TRBJ2-7,18,-,TRBD1,CASSQGPTPGQISYEQYF,TGCGCCAGCAGCCAAGGTCCGACCCCGGGACAGATTAGCTACGAGCAGTACTTC
TRBV2,TRBJ1-5,14,-,TRBD1,CASSGTGINQPQHF,TGTGCCAGCAGTGGGACAGGGATCAATCAGCCCCAGCATTTT
TRBV2,TRBJ1-6,15,-,-,CASKEESSYNSPLHF,TGTGCCAGCAAGGAGGAGAGCTCCTATAATTCACCCCTCCACTTT
TRBV28,TRBJ2-1,15,-,TRBD2,CASSSTGTIDNEQFF,TGTGCCAGCAGTTCCACCGGGACTATAGACAATGAGCAGTTCTTC
TRBV9,TRBJ2-3,13,-,-,CASSARDTDTQYF,TGTGCCAGCAGCGCTAGAGATACAGATACGCAGTATTTT
TRBV6-2/TRBV6-3,TRBJ1-1,15,once,TRBD1,CASSRTGGAGTEAFF,TGTGCCAGCAGTCGGACAGGGGGCGCGGGAACTGAAGCTTTCTTT
TRBV3-1/TRBV3-2,TRBJ1-1,12,many,-,CASSGGSRGAFF,TGTGCCAGCAGCGGGGGCTCCCGCGGGGCTTTCTTT
TRBV11-2,TRBJ1-2,15,-,TRBD1,CASSLTGNSDYGYTF,TGTGCCAGCAGCCTGACAGGGAATAGTGACTATGGCTACACCTTC
TRBV9,TRBJ1-4,15,-,-,CASSVASGSGEKLFF,TGTGCCAGCAGCGTAGCTAGTGGGTCGGGTGAAAAACTGTTTTTT
TRBV11-2,TRBJ1-4,14,once,-,CASSLGRGSEKLFF,TGTGCCAGCAGCTTAGGCCGGGGGAGTGAAAAACTGTTTTTT
TRBV7-8,TRBJ2-3,13,-,-,CASSLEEADTQYF,TGTGCCAGCAGCTTAGAGGAGGCAGATACGCAGTATTTT
TRBV4-1,TRBJ2-4,14,-,-,CASSQDQLGGIQYF,TGCGCCAGCAGCCAAGATCAACTGGGGGGCATTCAGTACTTC
TRBV5-6,TRBJ2-7,14,-,TRBD2,CASSLEGWGGEQYF,TGTGCCAGCAGCTTGGAAGGTTGGGGGGGCGAGCAGTACTTC
TRBV27,TRBJ2-3,14,-,-,CASSYRGGTDTQYF,TGTGCCAGCAGTTACCGCGGGGGCACAGATACGCAGTATTTT
TRBV4-2,TRBJ2-1,18,-,TRBD2,CASSQDGAGTSLQWEQFF,TGTGCCAGCAGCCAAGACGGCGCGGGGACTAGCCTTCAATGGGAGCAGTTCTTC
TRBV29-1,TRBJ2-7,15,few,TRBD2,CSVEGRGLAGGQQYF,TGCAGCGTTGAGGGCCGGGGGCTAGCGGGAGGACAGCAGTACTTC